This T cell receptor (beta chain) was captured by sequencing in a study of shared T cell receptors in the human thymus. Method: immunoSEQ multiplex PCR; TCRdb's copy keeps in-frame clones and lacks some. The sample records roughly 560,000 clones, approximately 80% being singletons. V dropped 5 bases and J dropped 3 bases, with 17 bases sitting between them. The CDR3 has 15 residues. The germline gives CDR1 MGHDK, CDR2 SYGVNS. A further study also used this sample, focusing on human thymus T cells.

The chain combines TRBV25-1 with TRBJ2-7, with D possibly TRBD1 on 6 matching bases. The specimen sequenced was thymocytes. The sequence derives from a boy under three years old with a congenital heart defect. CDR3 residues: CASSLGETGFYEQYF. DNA of the CDR3: TGTGCCAGCAGTCTAGGGGAGACAGGATTCTACGAGCAGTACTTC.